This T cell receptor (beta chain) was captured by sequencing in a study of regulatory T cells in long-lasting Graves disease. Turning to the study itself: Positivity for TSH receptor antibodies plus over 5 years of antithyroid drugs meant persistent Graves' disease.

As concerns this clonotype: The antigen remains unidentified.

This CDR3 contains 14 residues. Germline V gene data show CDR1 as SQVTM and CDR2 as ANQGSEA. The germline V and J ends were trimmed by 4 bases and 3 bases, with 15 bases remaining between them. Whole-study results and caveats: Persistent disease exhibited a predilection for TRBV28, TRBJ1-2 and TRBJ2-5.

Libraries of TCR beta came from iRepertoire HTBI primers plus Arm-PCR of CDR3 regions. TCRdb reprocessed the multiplex PCR reads with MiXCR, giving one entry per CDR3 protein. Of 300,000 to 350,000 distinct CDR3 sequences listed, roughly a fifth are singletons. Specified time point: persistent/refractory GD, antithyroid drugs over 5 years with positive TRAb. RNA isolated from PBMCs was used to make the TCR library. The sequence came from a female donor with Graves disease. This chain connects TRBV29-1 to TRBJ1-1; maybe TRBD1 (5 bases). Sequencing used peripheral blood mononuclear cells (PBMCs), obtained when the disease was refractory, from a patient treated with antithyroid drugs. CDR3 sequence reads: CSVGAVGGDTEAFF. CDR3 nucleotide sequence: TGCAGCGTTGGGGCGGTCGGGGGGGACACTGAAGCTTTCTTT.